The rows below give T cell receptor beta chains drawn from one sample of a study of T cells in localized non-small cell lung cancer. Data came from immunoSEQ multiplex PCR; TCRdb stores just in-frame clones and leaves some out. The table shows around 41,000 clones, with about 91% occurring only once. The input for sequencing was PBMCs, taken before any cancer treatment. All receptors derive from a woman aged 35-70 years with stage II lung adenocarcinoma. The CDR3 runs from the conserved cysteine through the conserved F or W. The size field is filled for only some rows; it gives once, few, many or a size class.

v_call	clone_size	cdr3_aa
TRBV7-9	.	CASTPPEADQQETQYF
TRBV19	.	CASSGSAGPGQPQHF
TRBV6-5	once	CASSSKGGQPQHF
TRBV27	.	CASSLGQGQAFF
TRBV27	.	CASSPGQAPYSNQPQHF
TRBV6-6	.	CASSSVGTGYEQYF
TRBV19	.	CASSMTGIGTGELFF
TRBV28	.	CASSPSDRSGNTIYF
TRBV9	.	CASSALALSSGNTIYF
TRBV19	.	CATYPSGGEGNQPQHF
TRBV6-1	.	CASSLGQLSGNTIYF
TRBV2	.	CASSLGRTGELFF
TRBV6-1	.	CASSSSGTAYNEQFF
TRBV19	once	CASTLGQTNTEAFF
TRBV5-8	.	CASSWTGVWDNEQFF
TRBV18	.	CASSPGARNNSPLHF
TRBV9	.	CASSPTYGDGNYGYTF
TRBV28	.	CASSLGQNAGYTF
TRBV6-6	.	CASSYTRTGGDGYTF
TRBV2	.	CASFLGQGTYEQYF
TRBV18	.	CASSLGQEDTEAFF
TRBV19	.	CASSPGFSNYGYTF
TRBV5-1	.	CASSLAGGAGPQHF
TRBV5-5	.	CASSSTSLRAGNTIYF
TRBV19	.	CASRTIEGGVNEQFF
TRBV18	.	CASSRFGGQGNQPQHF
TRBV4-1	.	CASSQTGGETEAFF
TRBV5-1	few	CASSLVAGPDTEAFF
TRBV28	.	CASSLRRAAFF
TRBV2	once	CASSGGSHSNQPQHF
TRBV5-1	.	CASSPWGTGTSYEQYF
TRBV25-1	.	CASSQGLDTEAFF
TRBV4-1	.	CASSQEGVVDQSAQHF
TRBV7-8	.	CASSPTHYAGNEQFF
TRBV9	.	CASSVEGDEQYF